Listed below are T cell receptor beta chains from one sample, sequenced in a study of PD-1 blockade in mismatch repair-deficient tumors. Sequencing was performed with immunoSEQ multiplex PCR; in TCRdb, only in-frame clones are kept and a portion is missing. The repertoire holds about 84,000 clones, with about 84% as singletons. This material consisted of peripheral blood, taken 12 weeks after starting pembrolizumab. These receptors came from an adult with mismatch repair-deficient cancer. The CDR3 runs from the conserved cysteine through the conserved F or W.

j_gene	v_gene	CDR3aa
TRBJ2-7	TRBV11-2	CASSRGTGTYEQYF
TRBJ2-7	TRBV7-7	CASSLDGGYEQYF
TRBJ1-1	TRBV25-1	CASSEYYSNTEAFF
TRBJ2-1	TRBV10-2	CASRLAGHNEQFF
TRBJ2-5	TRBV7-8	CASSLTEDTRVETQYF
TRBJ1-1	TRBV30	CAWSPRVNTEAFF
TRBJ2-2	TRBV4-1	CASSQTRNLNTGELFF
TRBJ2-2	TRBV5-4	CASSLDGTGPGELFF
TRBJ1-4	TRBV15	CATSRDLNSPTNEKLFF
TRBJ2-2	TRBV6-4	CASSLGNTGELFF
TRBJ1-3	TRBV6-1	CASSGLGGTGTIYF
TRBJ2-7	TRBV5-1	CASSLPLAGTGYEQYF
TRBJ2-5	TRBV7-9	CASSATIGQETQYF
TRBJ2-3	TRBV4-1	CASSQSSAGGDTDTQYF
TRBJ2-1	TRBV5-1	CASRSRTSGSLYNEQFF
TRBJ2-3	TRBV5-4	CASSAEGPFTDTQYF
TRBJ1-1	TRBV5-1	CASSQASTGLRTEAFF
TRBJ2-7	TRBV29-1	CSVWAGGSYEQYF
TRBJ1-5	TRBV28	CASSSDRRGHF
TRBJ1-1	TRBV30	CAWSVEGGMNTEAFF